This T cell receptor delta chain was sequenced during a study of γδ T cells in repeated Plasmodium falciparum infection. About the research overall: Timepoints: baseline, immediately before selected infections, and 21 days after every infection.

TCRdb reprocessed the multiplex PCR reads using CATT. The sample shows approximately 93,000 delta-chain clones, 0.9% to 1% of them seen only once. CDR3 size: 19 residues. CDR1 and CDR2 from the germline V gene are GEAIGNYY and EKD. Vgamma9/Vdelta2+ and Vdelta2-negative gammadelta T cells were flow-sorted from PBMC for bulk sequencing. With regard to this clone: Its specificity is unknown. This likely reflects a read error, since a far larger clone is one base away. In the same sample, other DNA sequences code for this CDR3.

Findings of the study overall: Malian children's Vdelta2-negative repertoires appeared more expanded and less diverse than Australians'.

The chain links TRDV2 to TRDJ1; weak D call: TRDD3 (7 bases). In the absence of a J gene in TCRdb, the DNA was matched to germline to assign it here. The source material was gamma-delta T cells from blood. The receptor comes from a pool of human donors (malaria-infected and uninfected, not separated). This chain's CDR3 is CACDLGLPELGIYTDKLIF. CDR3 DNA sequence: TGCGCCTGTGACCTTGGCCTTCCCGAACTGGGGATCTACACCGATAAACTCATCTTT.